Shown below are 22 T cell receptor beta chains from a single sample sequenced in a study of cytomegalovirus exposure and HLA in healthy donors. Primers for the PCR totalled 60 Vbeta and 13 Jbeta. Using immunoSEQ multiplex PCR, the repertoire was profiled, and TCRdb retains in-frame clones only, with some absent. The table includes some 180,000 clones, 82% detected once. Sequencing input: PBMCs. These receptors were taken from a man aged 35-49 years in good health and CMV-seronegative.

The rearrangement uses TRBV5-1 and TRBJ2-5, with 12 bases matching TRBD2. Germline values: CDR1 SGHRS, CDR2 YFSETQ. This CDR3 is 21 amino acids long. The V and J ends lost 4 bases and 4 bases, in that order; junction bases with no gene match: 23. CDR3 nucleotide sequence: TGCGCCAGCAGCCGTTTTTTGATGGTGACTAGCGGGAGTAGGTCAGGAGAGACCCAGTACTTC. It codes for CASSRFLMVTSGSRSGETQYF.

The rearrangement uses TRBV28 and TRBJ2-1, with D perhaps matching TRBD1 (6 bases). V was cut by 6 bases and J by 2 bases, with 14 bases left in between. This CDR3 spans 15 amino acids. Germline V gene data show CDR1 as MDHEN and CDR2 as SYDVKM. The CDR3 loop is CASSDTWTAYNEQFF. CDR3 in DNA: TGTGCCAGCAGCGATACTTGGACAGCCTACAATGAGCAGTTCTTC.

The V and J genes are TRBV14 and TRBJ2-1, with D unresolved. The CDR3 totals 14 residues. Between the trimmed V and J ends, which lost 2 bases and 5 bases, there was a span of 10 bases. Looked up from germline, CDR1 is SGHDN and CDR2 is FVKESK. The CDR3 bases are TGTGCCAGCAGCCAAAGTCACAGTAACAATGAGCAGTTCTTC. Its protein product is CASSQSHSNNEQFF.

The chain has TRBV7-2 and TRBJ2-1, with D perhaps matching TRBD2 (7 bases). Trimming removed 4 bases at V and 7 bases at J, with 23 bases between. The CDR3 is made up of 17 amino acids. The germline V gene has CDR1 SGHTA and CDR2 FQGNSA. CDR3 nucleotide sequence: TGTGCCAGCAGCTCCCTACTTGGGGGGGGCGCGGGTAATGAGCAGTTCTTC. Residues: CASSSLLGGGAGNEQFF.

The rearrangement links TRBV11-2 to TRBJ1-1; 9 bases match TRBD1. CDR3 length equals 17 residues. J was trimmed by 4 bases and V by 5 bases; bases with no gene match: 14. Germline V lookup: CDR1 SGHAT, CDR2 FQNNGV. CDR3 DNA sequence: TGTGCCAGCAGCCAAGCACCCGGGACAGGGTGGGTCACTGAAGCTTTCTTT. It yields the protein CASSQAPGTGWVTEAFF.

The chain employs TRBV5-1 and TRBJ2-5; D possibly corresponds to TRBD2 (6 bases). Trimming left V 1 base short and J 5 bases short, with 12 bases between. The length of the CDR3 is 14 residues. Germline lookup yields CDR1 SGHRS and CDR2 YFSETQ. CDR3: CASSLSGVGETQYF. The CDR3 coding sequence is TGCGCCAGCAGCTTGTCGGGGGTCGGGGAGACCCAGTACTTC. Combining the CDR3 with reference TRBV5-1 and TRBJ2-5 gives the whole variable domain KAGVTQTPRYLIKTRGQQVTLSCSPISGHRSVSWYQQTPGQGLQFLFEYFSETQRNKGNFPGRFSGRQFSNSRSEMNVSTLELGDSALYLCASSLSGVGETQYFGPGTRLLVL.

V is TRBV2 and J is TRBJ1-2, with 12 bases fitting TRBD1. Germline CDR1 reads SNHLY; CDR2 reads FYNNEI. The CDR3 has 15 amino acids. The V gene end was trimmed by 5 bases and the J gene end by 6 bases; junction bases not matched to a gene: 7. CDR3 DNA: TGTGCCAGCAGTTTTCGGGACAGGGGGCAACATGGCTACACCTTC. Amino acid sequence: CASSFRDRGQHGYTF.

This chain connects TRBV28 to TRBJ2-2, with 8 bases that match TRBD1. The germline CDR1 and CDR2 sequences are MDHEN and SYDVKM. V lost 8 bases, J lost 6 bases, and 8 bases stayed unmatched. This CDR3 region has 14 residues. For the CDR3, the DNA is TGTGCCAGCCGGGGACAGGTGTCTGCCGGGGAGCTGTTTTTT. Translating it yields CASRGQVSAGELFF.

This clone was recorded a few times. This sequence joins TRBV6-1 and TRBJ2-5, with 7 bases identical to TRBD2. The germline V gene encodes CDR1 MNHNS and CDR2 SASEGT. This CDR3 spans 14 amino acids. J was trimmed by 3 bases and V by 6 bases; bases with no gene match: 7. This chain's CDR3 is CASRLLAVKETQYF. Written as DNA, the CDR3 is TGTGCCAGCAGACTTCTAGCGGTGAAAGAGACCCAGTACTTC.

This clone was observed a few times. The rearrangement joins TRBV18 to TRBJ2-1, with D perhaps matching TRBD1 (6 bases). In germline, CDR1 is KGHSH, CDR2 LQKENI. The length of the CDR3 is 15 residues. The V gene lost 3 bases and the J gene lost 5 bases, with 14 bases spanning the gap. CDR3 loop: CASSPTGFYDNEQFF. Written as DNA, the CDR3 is TGTGCCAGCTCACCTACAGGGTTTTACGACAATGAGCAGTTCTTC.

CDR3 loop: CARGKPGSSGNTIYF. The DNA for the CDR3 is TGTGCGAGAGGTAAACCGGGGAGCTCTGGAAACACCATATATTTT. V gene TRBV5-8 combines with J gene TRBJ1-3; D is undetermined. Germline CDR1 and CDR2: SGHTS and YDEGEE. The CDR3 consists of 15 residues. Full variable domain (outside the CDR3, taken from reference TRBV5-8 and TRBJ1-3): EAGVTQSPTHLIKTRGQQATLRCSPISGHTSVYWYQQALGLGLQFLLWYDEGEERNRGNFPPRFSGRQFPNYSSELNVNALELEDSALYLCARGKPGSSGNTIYFGEGSWLTVV.

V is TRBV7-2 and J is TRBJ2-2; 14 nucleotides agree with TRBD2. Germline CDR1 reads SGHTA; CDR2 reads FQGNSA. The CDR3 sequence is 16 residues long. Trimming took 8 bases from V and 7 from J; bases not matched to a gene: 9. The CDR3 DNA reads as TGTGCCAGCCGTCTGGGACTAGCGGGAGCTGACGGGGAGCTGTTTTTT. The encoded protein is CASRLGLAGADGELFF.

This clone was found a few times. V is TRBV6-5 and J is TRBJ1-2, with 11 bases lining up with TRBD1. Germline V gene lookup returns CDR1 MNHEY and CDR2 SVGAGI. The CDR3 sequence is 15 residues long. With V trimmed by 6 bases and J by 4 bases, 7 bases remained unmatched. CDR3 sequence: CASSRPGQGVYGYTF. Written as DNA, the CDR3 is TGTGCCAGCAGCCGCCCGGGACAGGGGGTCTATGGCTACACCTTC.

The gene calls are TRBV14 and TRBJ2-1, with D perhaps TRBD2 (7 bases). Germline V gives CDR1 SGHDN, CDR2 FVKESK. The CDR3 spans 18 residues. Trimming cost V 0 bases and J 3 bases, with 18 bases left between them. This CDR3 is CASSQDRGGNPIYNEQFF. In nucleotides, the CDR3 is TGTGCCAGCAGCCAAGATAGGGGGGGGAACCCGATCTACAATGAGCAGTTCTTC.

The chain's CDR3 is CASKWPGTRGVGELFF. CDR3 nucleotides: TGTGCCAGCAAGTGGCCCGGGACTAGAGGGGTCGGGGAGCTGTTTTTT. The genes are TRBV7-8 and TRBJ2-2, with 8 bases aligning to TRBD2. Germline V gene data show CDR1 as SGHVS and CDR2 as FQNEAQ. The CDR3 has 16 amino acids. J was trimmed by 7 bases and V by 7 bases; bases with no gene match: 14.

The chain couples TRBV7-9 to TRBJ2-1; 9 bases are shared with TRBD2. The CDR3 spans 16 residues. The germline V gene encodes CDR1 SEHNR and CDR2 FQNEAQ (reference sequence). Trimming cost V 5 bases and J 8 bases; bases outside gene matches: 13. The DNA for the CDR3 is TGTGCCAGCAGCGACCGCCTAGCGGGAAGTGGCTATGAGCAGTTCTTC. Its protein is CASSDRLAGSGYEQFF.

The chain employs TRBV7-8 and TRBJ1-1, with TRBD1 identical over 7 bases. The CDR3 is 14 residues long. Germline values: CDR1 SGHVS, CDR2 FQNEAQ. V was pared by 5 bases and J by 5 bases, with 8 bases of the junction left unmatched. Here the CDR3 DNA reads TGTGCCAGCAGCATCCAGGGGGTAGGGACTGAAGCTTTCTTT. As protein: CASSIQGVGTEAFF.

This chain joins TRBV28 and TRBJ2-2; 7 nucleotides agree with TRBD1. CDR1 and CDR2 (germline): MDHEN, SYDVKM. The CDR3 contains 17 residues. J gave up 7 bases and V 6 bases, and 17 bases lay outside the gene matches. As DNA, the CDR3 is TGTGCCAGCAGACCACCGACCGGGACAGTTGGATTCGGGGAGCTGTTTTTT. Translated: CASRPPTGTVGFGELFF.

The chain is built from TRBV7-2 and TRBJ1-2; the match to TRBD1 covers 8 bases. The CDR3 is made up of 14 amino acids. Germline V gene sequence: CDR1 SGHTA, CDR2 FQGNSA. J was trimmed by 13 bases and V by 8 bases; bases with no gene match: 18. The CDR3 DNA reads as TGTGCCAGCTCGAGCACCGGGACAGGTTCTAAAGGCACCTTC. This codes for CASSSTGTGSKGTF.

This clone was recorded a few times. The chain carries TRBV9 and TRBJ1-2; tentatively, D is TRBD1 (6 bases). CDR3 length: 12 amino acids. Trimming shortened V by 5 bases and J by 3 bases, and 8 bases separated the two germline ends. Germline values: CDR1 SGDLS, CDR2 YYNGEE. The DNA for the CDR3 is TGTGCCAGCAGGGACAGTCACTATGGCTACACCTTC. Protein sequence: CASRDSHYGYTF.

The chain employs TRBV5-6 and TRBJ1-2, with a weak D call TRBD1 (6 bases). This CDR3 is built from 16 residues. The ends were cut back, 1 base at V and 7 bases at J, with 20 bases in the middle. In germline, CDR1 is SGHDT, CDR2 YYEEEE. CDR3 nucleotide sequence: TGTGCCAGCAGCTTGTATACAGGGCCCACTGTCGGTGGCTACACCTTC. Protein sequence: CASSLYTGPTVGGYTF.

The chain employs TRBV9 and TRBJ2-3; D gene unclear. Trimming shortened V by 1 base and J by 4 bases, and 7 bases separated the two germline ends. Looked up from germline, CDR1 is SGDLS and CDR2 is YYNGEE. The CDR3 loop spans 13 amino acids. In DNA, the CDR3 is TGTGCCAGCAGCGTACTGGCTTCAGATACGCAGTATTTT. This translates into CASSVLASDTQYF.